This T cell receptor (beta chain) stems from a study of blood T cell repertoires in COVID-19. Study summary: The United States, Italy and Spain supplied acute and convalescent COVID-19 samples. T cells, B-cell-depleted T cells, or PBMCs provided the cDNA or gDNA that served as material.

V was clipped by 6 bases and J by 3 bases; unmatched bases: 9. This CDR3 contains 15 residues. The germline CDR1 and CDR2 sequences are MNHEY and SVGAGI. As handled by the study authors: Nucleated cell number was recorded as an estimate derived from reference gene primer amplification. Assay used: immunoSEQ multiplex PCR; TCRdb lists only in-frame clones, some missing. D and trimming were read from the DNA, whereas the V and J calls and clone size are those reported in that table. The sample lists 250,000 to 350,000 clones; around nine tenths were seen once. The genes are TRBV6-5 and TRBJ1-1, with 8 nucleotides matching TRBD1. What was sequenced was peripheral blood. The TCR was taken from a woman in her 70s with COVID-19, enrolled during active disease. The CDR3 region is CASSAQGAGDTEAFF. In nucleotides, the CDR3 is TGTGCCAGCAGCGCCCAGGGGGCGGGGGACACTGAAGCTTTCTTT.